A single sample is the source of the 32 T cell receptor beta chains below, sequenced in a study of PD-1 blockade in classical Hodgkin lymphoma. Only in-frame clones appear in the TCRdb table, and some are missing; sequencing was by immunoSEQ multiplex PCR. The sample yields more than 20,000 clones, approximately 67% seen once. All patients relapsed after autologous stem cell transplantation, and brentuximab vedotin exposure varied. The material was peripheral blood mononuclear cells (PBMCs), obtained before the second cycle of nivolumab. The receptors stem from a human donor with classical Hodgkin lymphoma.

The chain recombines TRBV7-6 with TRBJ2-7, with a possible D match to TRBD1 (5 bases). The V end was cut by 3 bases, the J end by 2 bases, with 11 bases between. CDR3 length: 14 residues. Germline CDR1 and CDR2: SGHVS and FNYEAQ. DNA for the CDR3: TGTGCCAGCAGCTTGGACACGGCCCCCTACGAGCAGTACTTC. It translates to CASSLDTAPYEQYF.

CDR3 amino acids: CASRLISGTPGHEQYF. CDR3 coding DNA: TGTGCAAGTCGCTTAATCTCCGGGACCCCGGGTCACGAGCAGTACTTC. The chain couples TRBV12-2 to TRBJ2-7. TRBV12-2 constitutes a pseudogene. The CDR3 length is 16 residues.

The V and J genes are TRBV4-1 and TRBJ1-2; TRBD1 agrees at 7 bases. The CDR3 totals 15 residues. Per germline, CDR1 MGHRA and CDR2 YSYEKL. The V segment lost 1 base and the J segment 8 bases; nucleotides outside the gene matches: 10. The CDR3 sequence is CASSQGPGGGEGYTF. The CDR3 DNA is TGCGCCAGCAGCCAAGGCCCAGGGGGAGGGGAAGGCTACACCTTC.

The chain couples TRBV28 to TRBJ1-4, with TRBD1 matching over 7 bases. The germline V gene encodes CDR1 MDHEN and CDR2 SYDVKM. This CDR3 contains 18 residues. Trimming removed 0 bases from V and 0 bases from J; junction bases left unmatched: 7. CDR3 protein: CASSLWVGQPTTNEKLFF. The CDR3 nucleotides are TGTGCCAGCAGTTTATGGGTGGGACAGCCTACAACTAATGAAAAACTGTTTTTT.

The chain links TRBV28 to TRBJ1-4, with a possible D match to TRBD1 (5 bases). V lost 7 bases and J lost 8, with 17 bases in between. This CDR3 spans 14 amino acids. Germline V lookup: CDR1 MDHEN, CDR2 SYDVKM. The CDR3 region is CASTGASKGEKLFF. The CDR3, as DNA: TGTGCCAGCACCGGGGCTTCGAAAGGGGAAAAACTGTTTTTT.

CDR3 sequence (DNA): TGTGCCAGTAGTATCGGGGGGGCCTACGAGCAGTACTTC. It encodes CASSIGGAYEQYF. This chain joins TRBV19 and TRBJ2-7; 8 bases align to TRBD2. This CDR3 has 13 residues. The V and J ends lost 3 bases and 2 bases, in that order; junction bases with no gene match: 0. Per germline, CDR1 LNHDA and CDR2 SQIVND (reference sequence). The full variable domain, in which reference TRBV19 and TRBJ2-7 provide the parts outside the CDR3, is DGGITQSPKYLFRKEGQNVTLSCEQNLNHDAMYWYRQDPGQGLRLIYYSQIVNDFQKGDIAEGYSVSREKKESFPLTVTSAQKNPTAFYLCASSIGGAYEQYFGPGTRLTVT.

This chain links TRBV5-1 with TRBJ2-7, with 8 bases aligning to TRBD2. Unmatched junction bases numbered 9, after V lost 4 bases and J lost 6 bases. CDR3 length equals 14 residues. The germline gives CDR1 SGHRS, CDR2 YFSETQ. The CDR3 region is CASSHGGGGGEQYF. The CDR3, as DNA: TGCGCCAGCAGCCACGGGGGGGGCGGAGGCGAGCAGTACTTC.

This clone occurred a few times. As DNA, the CDR3 is TGTGCCAGCAGTTACAGGAATGAGCAGTTCTTC. This sequence encodes CASSYRNEQFF. The chain recombines TRBV6-5 with TRBJ2-1; D is unclear. CDR1 and CDR2 from the germline V gene are MNHEY and SVGAGI. CDR3 size: 11 residues. With 2 bases removed from V and 7 bases from J, the gap between germline ends came to 3 bases.

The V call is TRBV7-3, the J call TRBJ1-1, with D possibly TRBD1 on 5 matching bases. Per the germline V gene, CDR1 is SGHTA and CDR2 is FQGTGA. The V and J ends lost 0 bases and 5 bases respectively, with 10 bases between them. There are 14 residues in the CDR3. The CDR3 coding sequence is TGTGCCAGCAGCTTAACAGGGAGGGGTACTGAAGCTTTCTTT. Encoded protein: CASSLTGRGTEAFF.

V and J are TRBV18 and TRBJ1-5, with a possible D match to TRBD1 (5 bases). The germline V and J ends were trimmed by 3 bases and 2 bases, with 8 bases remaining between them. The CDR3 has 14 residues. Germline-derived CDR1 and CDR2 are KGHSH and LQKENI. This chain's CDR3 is CASSPGGGNQPQHF. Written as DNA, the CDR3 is TGTGCCAGCTCACCGGGGGGGGGCAATCAGCCCCAGCATTTT.

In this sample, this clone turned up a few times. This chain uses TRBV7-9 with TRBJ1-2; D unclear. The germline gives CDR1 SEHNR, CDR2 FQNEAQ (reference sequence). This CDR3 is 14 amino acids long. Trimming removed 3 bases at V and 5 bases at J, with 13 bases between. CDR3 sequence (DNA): TGTGCCAGCAGCTTGGCGATGGAGGTTTATGGCTACACCTTC. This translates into CASSLAMEVYGYTF. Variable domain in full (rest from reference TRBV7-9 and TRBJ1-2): DTGVSQNPRHKITKRGQNVTFRCDPISEHNRLYWYRQTLGQGPEFLTYFQNEAQLEKSRLLSDRFSAERPKGSFSTLEIQRTEQGDSAMYLCASSLAMEVYGYTFGSGTRLTVV.

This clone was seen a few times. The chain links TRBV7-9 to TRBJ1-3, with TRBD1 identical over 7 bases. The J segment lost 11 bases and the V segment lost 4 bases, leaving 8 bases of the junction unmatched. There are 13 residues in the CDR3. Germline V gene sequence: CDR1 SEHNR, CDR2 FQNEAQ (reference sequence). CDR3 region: CASSSGEGGPIYF. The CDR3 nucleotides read TGTGCCAGCAGCTCGGGTGAAGGGGGCCCCATATATTTT.

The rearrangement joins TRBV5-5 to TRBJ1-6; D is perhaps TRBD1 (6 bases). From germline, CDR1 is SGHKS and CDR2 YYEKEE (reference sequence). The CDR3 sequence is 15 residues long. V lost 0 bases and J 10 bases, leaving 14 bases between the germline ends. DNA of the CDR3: TGTGCCAGCAGCTTGGCCTCAACAGGGAAATCACCCCTCCACTTT. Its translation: CASSLASTGKSPLHF.

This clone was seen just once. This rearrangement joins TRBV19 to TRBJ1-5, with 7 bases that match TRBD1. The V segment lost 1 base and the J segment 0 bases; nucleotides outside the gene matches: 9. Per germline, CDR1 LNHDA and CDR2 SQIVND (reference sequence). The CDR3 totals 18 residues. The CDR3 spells CASSIGPGGSFSNQPQHF. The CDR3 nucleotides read TGTGCCAGTAGTATAGGGCCAGGGGGTTCGTTTAGCAATCAGCCCCAGCATTTT.

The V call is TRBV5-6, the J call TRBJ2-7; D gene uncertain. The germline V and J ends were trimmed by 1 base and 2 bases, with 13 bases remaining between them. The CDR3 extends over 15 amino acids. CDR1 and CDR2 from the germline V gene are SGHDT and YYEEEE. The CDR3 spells CASSLFTGRPYEQYF. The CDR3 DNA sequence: TGTGCCAGCAGCTTGTTCACCGGACGGCCCTACGAGCAGTACTTC. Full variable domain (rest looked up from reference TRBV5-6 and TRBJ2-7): DAGVTQSPTHLIKTRGQQVTLRCSPKSGHDTVSWYQQALGQGPQFIFQYYEEEERQRGNFPDRFSGHQFPNYSSELNVNALLLGDSALYLCASSLFTGRPYEQYFGPGTRLTVT.

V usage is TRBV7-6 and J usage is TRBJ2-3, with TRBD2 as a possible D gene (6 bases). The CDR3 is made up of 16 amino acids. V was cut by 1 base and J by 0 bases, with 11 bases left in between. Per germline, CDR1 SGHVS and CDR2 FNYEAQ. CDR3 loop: CASSLGLAFSTDTQYF. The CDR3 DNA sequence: TGTGCCAGCAGCTTAGGGCTAGCGTTTAGCACAGATACGCAGTATTTT.

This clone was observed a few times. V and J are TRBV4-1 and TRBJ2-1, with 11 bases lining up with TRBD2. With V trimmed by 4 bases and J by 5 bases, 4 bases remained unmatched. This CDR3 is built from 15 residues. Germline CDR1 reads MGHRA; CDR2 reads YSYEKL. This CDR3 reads CASSPTSGRHNEQFF. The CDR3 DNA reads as TGCGCCAGCAGCCCAACTAGCGGGAGACACAATGAGCAGTTCTTC.

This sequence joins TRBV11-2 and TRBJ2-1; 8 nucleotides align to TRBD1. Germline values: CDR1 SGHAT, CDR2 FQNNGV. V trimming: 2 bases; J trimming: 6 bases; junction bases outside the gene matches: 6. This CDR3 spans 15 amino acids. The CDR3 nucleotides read TGTGCCAGCAGCTTACAGGGACAGGTCGGCAATGAGCAGTTCTTC. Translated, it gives CASSLQGQVGNEQFF.

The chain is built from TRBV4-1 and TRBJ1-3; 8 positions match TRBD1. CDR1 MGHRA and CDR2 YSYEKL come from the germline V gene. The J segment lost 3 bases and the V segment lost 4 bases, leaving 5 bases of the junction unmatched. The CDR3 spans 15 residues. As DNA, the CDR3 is TGCGCCAGCAGCCGAGGACAGGGTTTTGGAAACACCATATATTTT. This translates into CASSRGQGFGNTIYF.

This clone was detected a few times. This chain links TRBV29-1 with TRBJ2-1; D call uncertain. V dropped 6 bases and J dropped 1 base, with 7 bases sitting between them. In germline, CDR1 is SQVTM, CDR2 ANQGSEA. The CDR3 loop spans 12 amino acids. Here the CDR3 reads CSVVGSYNEQFF. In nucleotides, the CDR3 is TGCAGCGTGGTGGGGTCCTACAATGAGCAGTTCTTC.

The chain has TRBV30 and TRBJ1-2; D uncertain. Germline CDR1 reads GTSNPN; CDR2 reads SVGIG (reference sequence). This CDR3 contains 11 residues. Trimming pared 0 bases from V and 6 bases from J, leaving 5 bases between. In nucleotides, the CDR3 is TGTGCCTGGAGTGTAAGGGATGGCTACACCTTC. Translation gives CAWSVRDGYTF.

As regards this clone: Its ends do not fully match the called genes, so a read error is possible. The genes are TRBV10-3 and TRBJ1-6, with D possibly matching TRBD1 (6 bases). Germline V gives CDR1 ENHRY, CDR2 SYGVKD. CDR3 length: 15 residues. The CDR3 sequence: CTISLQGSYNSPLHF. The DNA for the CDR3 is TGTACCATCAGTTTACAGGGCTCCTATAATTCACCCCTCCACTTT.

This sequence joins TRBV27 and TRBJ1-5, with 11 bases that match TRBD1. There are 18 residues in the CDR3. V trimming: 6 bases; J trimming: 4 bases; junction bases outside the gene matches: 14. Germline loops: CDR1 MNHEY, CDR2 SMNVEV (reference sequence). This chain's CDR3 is CASRTTDRGLRGNQPQHF. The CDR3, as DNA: TGTGCCAGCAGAACAACGGACAGGGGGCTTAGGGGAAATCAGCCCCAGCATTTT.

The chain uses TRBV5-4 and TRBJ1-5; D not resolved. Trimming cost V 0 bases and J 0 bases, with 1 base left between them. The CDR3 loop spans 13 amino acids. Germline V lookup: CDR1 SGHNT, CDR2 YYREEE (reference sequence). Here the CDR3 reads CASSLGSNQPQHF. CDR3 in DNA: TGTGCCAGCAGCTTGGGTAGCAATCAGCCCCAGCATTTT.

In nucleotides, the CDR3 is TGTGCCAGCAGACTCACGACAGGGGCCGGGGCCAACGTCCTGACTTTC. Protein product: CASRLTTGAGANVLTF. The gene calls are TRBV27 and TRBJ2-6, with TRBD1 identical over 8 bases. The CDR3 has 16 amino acids. Trimming at V came to 6 bases and at J to 4 bases, leaving 8 bases not matched to a gene. CDR1 MNHEY and CDR2 SMNVEV come from the germline V gene (reference sequence).

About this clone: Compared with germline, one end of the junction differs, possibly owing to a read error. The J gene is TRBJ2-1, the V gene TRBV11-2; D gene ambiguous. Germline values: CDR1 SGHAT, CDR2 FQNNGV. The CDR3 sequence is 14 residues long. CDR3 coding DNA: TGTGCCAGCACCTCCCCGAGGCCCTACCATGAGCAGTTCTTC. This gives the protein CASTSPRPYHEQFF. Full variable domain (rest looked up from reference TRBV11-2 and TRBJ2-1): EAGVAQSPRYKIIEKRQSVAFWCNPISGHATLYWYQQILGQGPKLLIQFQNNGVVDDSQLPKDRFSAERLKGVDSTLKIQPAKLEDSAVYLCASTSPRPYHEQFFGPGTRLTVL.

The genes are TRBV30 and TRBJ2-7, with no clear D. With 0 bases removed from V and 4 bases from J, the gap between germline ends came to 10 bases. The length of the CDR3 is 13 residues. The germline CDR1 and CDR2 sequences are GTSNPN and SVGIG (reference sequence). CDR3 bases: TGTGCCTGGAGTGTAGGGTCTGGATACGAGCAGTACTTC. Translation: CAWSVGSGYEQYF.

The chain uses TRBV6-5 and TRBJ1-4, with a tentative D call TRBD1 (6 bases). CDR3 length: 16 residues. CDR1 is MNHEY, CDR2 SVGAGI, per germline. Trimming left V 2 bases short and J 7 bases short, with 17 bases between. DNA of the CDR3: TGTGCCAGCAGTTACCGAAAACAGGGTGGAGGTGAAAAACTGTTTTTT. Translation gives CASSYRKQGGGEKLFF.

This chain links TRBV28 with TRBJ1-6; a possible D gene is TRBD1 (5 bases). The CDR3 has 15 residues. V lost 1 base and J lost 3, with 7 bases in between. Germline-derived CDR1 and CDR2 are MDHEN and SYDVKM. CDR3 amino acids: CASSLLGGYNSPLHF. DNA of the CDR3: TGTGCCAGCAGTTTATTGGGGGGCTATAATTCACCCCTCCACTTT. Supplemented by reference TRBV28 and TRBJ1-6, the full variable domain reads DVKVTQSSRYLVKRTGEKVFLECVQDMDHENMFWYRQDPGLGLRLIYFSYDVKMKEKGDIPEGYSVSREKKERFSLILESASTNQTSMYLCASSLLGGYNSPLHFGNGTRLTVT.

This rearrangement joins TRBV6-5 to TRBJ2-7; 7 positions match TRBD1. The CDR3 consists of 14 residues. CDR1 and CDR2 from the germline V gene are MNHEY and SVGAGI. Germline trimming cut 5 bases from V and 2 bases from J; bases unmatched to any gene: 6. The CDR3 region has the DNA TGTGCCAGCAGTAGACAGGGAAGGGCCTACGAGCAGTACTTC. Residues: CASSRQGRAYEQYF.

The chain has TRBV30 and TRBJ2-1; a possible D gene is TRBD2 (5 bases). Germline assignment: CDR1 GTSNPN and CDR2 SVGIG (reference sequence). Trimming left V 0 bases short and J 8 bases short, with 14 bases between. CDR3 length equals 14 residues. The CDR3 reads CAWSVGRESDEQFF. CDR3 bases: TGTGCCTGGAGTGTGGGTAGGGAGTCAGATGAGCAGTTCTTC.

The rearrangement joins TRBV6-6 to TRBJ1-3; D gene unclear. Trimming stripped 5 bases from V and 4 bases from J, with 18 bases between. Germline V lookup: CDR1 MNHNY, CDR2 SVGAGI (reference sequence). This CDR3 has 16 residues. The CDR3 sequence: CASSDFRPAAGNTIYF. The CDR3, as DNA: TGTGCCAGCAGTGACTTCAGGCCAGCAGCGGGAAACACCATATATTTT.